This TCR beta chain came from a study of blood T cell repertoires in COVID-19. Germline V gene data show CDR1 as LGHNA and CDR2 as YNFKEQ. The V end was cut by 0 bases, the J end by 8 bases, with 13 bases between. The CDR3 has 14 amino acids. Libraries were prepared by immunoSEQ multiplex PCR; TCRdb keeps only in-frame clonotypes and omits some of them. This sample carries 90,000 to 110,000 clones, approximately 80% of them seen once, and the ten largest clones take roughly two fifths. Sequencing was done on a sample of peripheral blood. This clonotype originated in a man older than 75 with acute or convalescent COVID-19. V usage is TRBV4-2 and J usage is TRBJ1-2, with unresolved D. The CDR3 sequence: CASSQDLAVGGYTF. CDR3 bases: TGTGCCAGCAGCCAAGATCTAGCGGTGGGAGGCTACACCTTC.